This entry lists 9 T cell receptor beta chains sequenced from one sample in a study of CD8 T cells in ankylosing spondylitis. Study-wide findings and caveats: A motif of fewer than ten highly homologous TCR beta variants was seen as apparently characteristic of ankylosing spondylitis blood.

TCRdb re-called the 5' RACE reads through MiXCR, storing one row per CDR3 protein. Counted here are roughly 470,000 distinct CDR3 sequences, approximately 26% occurring once; the ten biggest clones make up 0.89%. These TCRs' antigens remain unknown. Sequenced material: blood, either unsorted or a sorted T cell fraction (not recorded which). These receptor sequences come from a male donor with ankylosing spondylitis.

This chain uses TRBV6-4 with TRBJ2-3; D not certain. V was clipped by 0 bases and J by 0 bases, with 4 bases between them. Germline assignment: CDR1 MRHNA and CDR2 SNTAGT. The CDR3 runs to 14 residues. The CDR3 here is CASSDSPSTDTQYF. CDR3 sequence (DNA): TGTGCCAGCAGTGACTCACCAAGCACAGATACGCAGTATTTT.

The sample holds many counts of this clonotype. The rearrangement links TRBV12-3 or TRBV12-4 to TRBJ1-1; D perhaps matches TRBD1 (5 bases). The V and J ends lost 4 bases and 0 bases respectively, with 18 bases between them. The CDR3 runs 17 residues. DNA of the CDR3: TGTGCCAGCAGTTCCTCAGGGAAGGGCCTTGTGAACACTGAAGCTTTCTTT. As protein: CASSSSGKGLVNTEAFF.

This clonotype was observed a handful of times. This chain joins TRBV12-3 or TRBV12-4 and TRBJ1-5; no definite D call. The CDR3 sequence is 12 residues long. Trimming shortened V by 11 bases and J by 9 bases, and 17 bases separated the two germline ends. DNA for the CDR3: TGTGCCCGGCTCCCCTATGAGTGGCCCCAGCATTTT. It translates to CARLPYEWPQHF.

With respect to this clonotype: It is unclear where the CDR3 begins or ends on the DNA, so no DNA is shown, and the CDR3 is as TCRdb lists it. The chain joins TRBV19 to TRBJ2-1; TRBD2, the table's D call, lacks a check against the DNA. Germline V gene lookup returns CDR1 LNHDA and CDR2 SQIVND (reference sequence). 14 amino acids form the CDR3, both terminal residues included. CDR3 protein: CASSSSGPSGEQFF.

About this clonotype: The junction does not match germline at one end; this may be a read error. The chain recombines TRBV7-9 with TRBJ2-7; 12 nucleotides match TRBD1. Germline CDR1 and CDR2: SEHNR and FQNEAQ (reference sequence). The CDR3 is made up of 12 amino acids. The CDR3 coding sequence is TGTGCCAGCAGCCGGGACAGGGGGCCTCTGCACTTC. Encoded protein: CASSRDRGPLHF.

The V call is TRBV6-1, the J call TRBJ2-1, with 7 bases identical to TRBD2. From germline, CDR1 is MNHNS and CDR2 SASEGT. The V segment lost 6 bases and the J segment 7 bases; nucleotides outside the gene matches: 12. The CDR3 has 15 amino acids. The CDR3 reads CASSLLADLWNEQFF. Written as DNA, the CDR3 is TGTGCCAGCAGCCTCCTAGCGGACCTCTGGAATGAGCAGTTCTTC.

This clonotype was seen only a few times. V is TRBV7-8 and J is TRBJ1-2, with a weak D call TRBD1 (5 bases). CDR1 and CDR2 from the germline V gene are SGHVS and FQNEAQ. The CDR3 length is 13 residues. Between the trimmed V and J ends, which lost 4 bases and 4 bases, there was a span of 10 bases. For the CDR3, the DNA is TGTGCCAGCAGCTCCGGGGGAACCTATGGCTACACCTTC. Protein sequence: CASSSGGTYGYTF.

The chain has TRBV7-8 and TRBJ1-1, with 9 bases matching TRBD1. CDR3 length: 18 residues. Trimming took 1 base from V and 0 from J; bases not matched to a gene: 9. Germline-derived CDR1 and CDR2 are SGHVS and FQNEAQ. The CDR3 DNA reads as TGTGCCAGCAGCTTAGGAACCCCGGGACAGGGATTGAACACTGAAGCTTTCTTT. Translation: CASSLGTPGQGLNTEAFF.

The gene calls are TRBV12-3 or TRBV12-4 and TRBJ2-2, with a weak D call TRBD2 (6 bases). The CDR3 is made up of 15 amino acids. V lost 5 bases, J lost 3 bases, and 13 bases lay in between. CDR3: CASSQRRADTGELFF. DNA for the CDR3: TGTGCCAGCAGTCAACGGAGGGCCGACACCGGGGAGCTGTTTTTT.